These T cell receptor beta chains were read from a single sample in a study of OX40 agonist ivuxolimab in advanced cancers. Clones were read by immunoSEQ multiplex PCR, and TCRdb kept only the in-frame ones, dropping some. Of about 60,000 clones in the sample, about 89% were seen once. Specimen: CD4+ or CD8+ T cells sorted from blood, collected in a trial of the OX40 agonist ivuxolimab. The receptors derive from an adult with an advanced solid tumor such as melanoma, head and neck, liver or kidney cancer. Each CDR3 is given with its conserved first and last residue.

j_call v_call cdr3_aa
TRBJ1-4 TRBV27 CASSQRDTSNEKLFF
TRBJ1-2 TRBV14 CASSPGQGYYGYTF
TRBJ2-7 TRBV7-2 CASSPTSGEQYF
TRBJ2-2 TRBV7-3 CASSYLNTGELFF
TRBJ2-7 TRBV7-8 CASSRLAGGSTYEQYF
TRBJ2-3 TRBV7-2 CASSPDSFTDTQYF
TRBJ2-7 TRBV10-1 CARYWSDSYEQYF
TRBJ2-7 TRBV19 CASSISGTDGHNEQYF
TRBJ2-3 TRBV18 CASSPRGREIADTQYF
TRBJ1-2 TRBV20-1 CSARSRGEKSF
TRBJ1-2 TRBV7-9 CASSLVLPESGYTF
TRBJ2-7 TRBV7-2 CASSLETGGLYF
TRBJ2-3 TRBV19 CASSGRGLPGGTQYF
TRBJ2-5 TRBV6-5 CASRLDRGHWTQYF
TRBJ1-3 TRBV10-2 CASSERRGAGNTIYF
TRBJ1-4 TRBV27 CASSPRQAGSEKLFF
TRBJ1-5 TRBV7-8 CASSSPGLNQPQHF
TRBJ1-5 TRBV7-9 CASSLQGEGQPQHF
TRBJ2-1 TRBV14 CASSQDGTVNEQFF
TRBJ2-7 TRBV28 CASRGLAGGSYEQYF
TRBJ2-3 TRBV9 CASSPSGTGNTDTQYF
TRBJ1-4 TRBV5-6 CASSQWTGGNEKLFF
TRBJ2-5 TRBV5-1 CASSKTGGQETQYF
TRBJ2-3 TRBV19 CASRQGTSTDTQYF
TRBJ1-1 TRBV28 CASSSMTGTNTEAFF
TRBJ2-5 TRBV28 CASSLTGLSGTQYF
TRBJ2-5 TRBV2 CASSYFSHVQETQYF
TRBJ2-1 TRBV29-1 CSVRTSGANEQFF
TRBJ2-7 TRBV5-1 CASSRTTTMSSYEQYF
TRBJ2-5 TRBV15 CATSRRDDQETQYF
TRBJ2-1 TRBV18 CASSRALAGVTHNEQFF
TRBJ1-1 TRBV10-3 CATGQVNMNTEAFF
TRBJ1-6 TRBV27 CASSSWTAGGSPLHF
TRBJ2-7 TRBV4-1 CASSQLTDHSSYEQYF
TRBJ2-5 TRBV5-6 CASSLGVGGWMDF
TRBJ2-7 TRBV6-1 CASRLQEVRSYEQYF
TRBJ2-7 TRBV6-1 CASMGSTYEQYF
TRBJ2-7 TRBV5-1 CASSPPTDGAGYEQYF
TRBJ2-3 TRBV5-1 CASSLDRAYSDTQYF
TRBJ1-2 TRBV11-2 CASSARTGPAGYTF
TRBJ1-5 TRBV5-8 CASSPGRPNQPQHF
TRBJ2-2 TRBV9 CASSVGSRGTGELFF